These 21 T cell receptor beta chains were all obtained from the same sample, sequenced in a study of cytomegalovirus exposure and HLA in healthy donors. A multiplex PCR was run with 60 Vbeta primers and 13 Jbeta primers. TCRdb keeps only in-frame clones here, not all; method: immunoSEQ multiplex PCR. The sample holds approximately 150,000 clones; around four fifths are singletons and the top ten take about 7.9%. The sequenced sample was PBMCs. Every receptor here comes from a male donor in good health and CMV-seropositive.

The J gene is TRBJ2-2, the V gene TRBV6-1; TRBD2 agrees at 7 bases. Germline CDR1 and CDR2: MNHNS and SASEGT. CDR3 length: 19 amino acids. Unmatched junction bases numbered 17, after V lost 3 bases and J lost 4 bases. The chain's CDR3 is CASSDVLSGISLLTGELFF. CDR3 in DNA: TGTGCCAGCAGTGACGTTTTGAGCGGGATCTCATTGCTCACCGGGGAGCTGTTTTTT.

This clone turned up a few times. The chain combines TRBV4-2 with TRBJ1-1, with 8 nucleotides matching TRBD1. J gave up 4 bases and V 4 bases, and 2 bases lay outside the gene matches. This CDR3 has 13 residues. The germline V gene encodes CDR1 LGHNA and CDR2 YNFKEQ. The CDR3 region is CASSLTGGTEAFF. The CDR3 DNA reads TGTGCCAGCAGCCTCACAGGGGGCACTGAAGCTTTCTTT.

In nucleotides, the CDR3 is TGCGCCAGCAGCCGCGTTCTAAATGAAAAACTGTTTTTT. This codes for CASSRVLNEKLFF. This chain links TRBV4-1 with TRBJ1-4; D is ambiguous. The germline CDR1 and CDR2 sequences are MGHRA and YSYEKL. Between the trimmed V and J ends, which lost 4 bases and 5 bases, there was a span of 8 bases. The CDR3 loop spans 13 amino acids.

Remarks on this clone: The sample has other DNA sequences that encode this CDR3 too. This chain joins TRBV5-1 and TRBJ1-1; D call uncertain. This CDR3 has 13 residues. The V end was cut by 0 bases, the J end by 2 bases, with 5 bases between. The V gene's germline CDR1 is SGHRS and CDR2 YFSETQ. Here the CDR3 DNA reads TGCGCCAGCAGCTTGGCAGGAAACACTGAAGCTTTCTTT. Amino acids: CASSLAGNTEAFF.

In this sample, this clone turned up a few times. The V call is TRBV30, the J call TRBJ1-3, with unresolved D. The CDR3 spans 14 residues. The V end was cut by 0 bases, the J end by 0 bases, with 6 bases between. CDR1 and CDR2 from the germline V gene are GTSNPN and SVGIG (reference sequence). CDR3 amino acids: CAWSVGSSGNTIYF. As DNA, the CDR3 is TGTGCCTGGAGTGTTGGGAGCTCTGGAAACACCATATATTTT. The whole variable domain, remainder taken from reference TRBV30 and TRBJ1-3, is SQTIHQWPATLVQPVGSPLSLECTVEGTSNPNLYWYRQAAGRGLQLLFYSVGIGQISSEVPQNLSASRPQDRQFILSSKKLLLSDSGFYLCAWSVGSSGNTIYFGEGSWLTVV.

CDR3 sequence reads: CASSAGSGGAYNEQFF. CDR3 in DNA: TGTGCCAGCAGCGCTGGAAGCGGGGGCGCCTACAATGAGCAGTTCTTC. J is TRBJ2-1 and V is TRBV7-9, with TRBD2 matching 8 bases. Unmatched junction bases numbered 8, after V lost 5 bases and J lost 2 bases. The CDR3 covers 16 residues. Germline V gene sequence: CDR1 SEHNR, CDR2 FQNEAQ (reference sequence).

The chain joins TRBV9 to TRBJ2-5; 9 positions agree with TRBD1. CDR1 SGDLS and CDR2 YYNGEE come from the germline V gene. The CDR3 has 16 amino acids. J was trimmed by 5 bases and V by 3 bases; bases with no gene match: 11. CDR3 residues: CASSAQYRGLRETQYF. The CDR3 DNA is TGTGCCAGCAGCGCACAATACAGGGGGCTTAGGGAGACCCAGTACTTC.

The chain combines TRBV5-4 with TRBJ2-3; 10 bases agree with TRBD2. This CDR3 is built from 17 residues. Germline CDR1 SGHNT, CDR2 YYREEE (reference sequence). After removal of 0 bases from V and 1 base from J, the junction contained 5 bases not matched to a gene. CDR3 region: CASSLGGLAGGTDTQYF. As DNA, the CDR3 is TGTGCCAGCAGCTTGGGAGGCCTAGCGGGGGGCACAGATACGCAGTATTTT.

This clone was detected only once. The V call is TRBV13, the J call TRBJ2-3; 8 positions match TRBD2. The CDR3 has 18 amino acids. V lost 5 bases to trimming and J lost 0 bases; unmatched junction nucleotides: 13. Looked up from germline, CDR1 is PRHDT and CDR2 is FYEKMQ (reference sequence). The CDR3 DNA is TGTGCCAGCAGCCAGGCGGGGCGGGGGGCCTCTAGCACAGATACGCAGTATTTT. It translates to CASSQAGRGASSTDTQYF.

The chain combines TRBV9 with TRBJ2-2, with 7 nucleotides matching TRBD2. Germline V lookup: CDR1 SGDLS, CDR2 YYNGEE. This CDR3 spans 15 amino acids. V was pared by 4 bases and J by 0 bases, with 3 bases of the junction left unmatched. The CDR3, as DNA: TGTGCCAGCAGCCTGGGGGGGGCGAACACCGGGGAGCTGTTTTTT. Translated: CASSLGGANTGELFF.

This clone was counted a few times. The V and J genes are TRBV5-6 and TRBJ2-1; the match to TRBD2 covers 9 bases. The J segment lost 4 bases and the V segment lost 4 bases, leaving 9 bases of the junction unmatched. CDR3 length equals 16 residues. Germline V gene sequence: CDR1 SGHDT, CDR2 YYEEEE. For the CDR3, the DNA is TGTGCCAGCAGCCCCACTCGGACTAGCGCTTACAATGAGCAGTTCTTC. Its translation is CASSPTRTSAYNEQFF.

The chain has TRBV2 and TRBJ1-5; 7 bases line up with TRBD1. The CDR3 is 14 residues long. The germline V gene has CDR1 SNHLY and CDR2 FYNNEI. V lost 6 bases to trimming and J lost 6 bases; unmatched junction nucleotides: 8. Written as DNA, the CDR3 is TGTGCCAGCAGAGGGGTTACAGGGGTTCAGCCCCAGCATTTT. Translation gives CASRGVTGVQPQHF. The whole variable domain, remainder taken from reference TRBV2 and TRBJ1-5, is EPEVTQTPSHQVTQMGQEVILRCVPISNHLYFYWYRQILGQKVEFLVSFYNNEISEKSEIFDDQFSVERPDGSNFTLKIRSTKLEDSAMYFCASRGVTGVQPQHFGDGTRLSIL.

The chain joins TRBV7-9 to TRBJ1-1, with no clear D. V lost 1 base to trimming and J lost 5 bases, with 14 bases between them. Germline V gene sequence: CDR1 SEHNR, CDR2 FQNEAQ (reference sequence). The CDR3 covers 15 residues. The CDR3 coding sequence is TGTGCCAGCAGCTTAGGGCGTCGGAAGAGGACTGAAGCTTTCTTT. This gives the protein CASSLGRRKRTEAFF. The full variable domain, completed using reference TRBV7-9 and TRBJ1-1, is DTGVSQNPRHKITKRGQNVTFRCDPISEHNRLYWYRQTLGQGPEFLTYFQNEAQLEKSRLLSDRFSAERPKGSFSTLEIQRTEQGDSAMYLCASSLGRRKRTEAFFGQGTRLTVV.

The V call is TRBV6-6, the J call TRBJ1-1; 7 bases fit TRBD1. The CDR3 covers 13 residues. The junction had 8 bases not matched to a gene; V was cut back by 10 bases and J by 3 bases. The germline V gene has CDR1 MNHNY and CDR2 SVGAGI (reference sequence). The CDR3 loop is CATSRQGYTEAFF. DNA of the CDR3: TGTGCCACTAGCCGACAGGGCTACACTGAAGCTTTCTTT.

The chain couples TRBV30 to TRBJ2-1; 9 bases fit TRBD1. The CDR3 loop spans 15 amino acids. The germline gives CDR1 GTSNPN, CDR2 SVGIG (reference sequence). V shed 1 base and J 4 bases; nucleotides not matched to a gene: 5. The CDR3 sequence: CAWSGDRDSYNEQFF. CDR3 DNA sequence: TGTGCCTGGAGTGGGGACAGGGATTCATACAATGAGCAGTTCTTC.

The V call is TRBV5-1, the J call TRBJ2-3, with D unclear. This CDR3 spans 12 amino acids. V lost 4 bases and J 5 bases, leaving 8 bases between the germline ends. CDR1 and CDR2 from the germline V gene are SGHRS and YFSETQ. Here the CDR3 reads CASSLRVDTQYF. DNA for the CDR3: TGCGCCAGCAGCCTCCGGGTAGATACGCAGTATTTT. The full variable domain, rest sourced from reference TRBV5-1 and TRBJ2-3, is KAGVTQTPRYLIKTRGQQVTLSCSPISGHRSVSWYQQTPGQGLQFLFEYFSETQRNKGNFPGRFSGRQFSNSRSEMNVSTLELGDSALYLCASSLRVDTQYFGPGTRLTVL.

The chain combines TRBV7-2 with TRBJ2-2; unclear D gene. The CDR3 has 11 residues. Trimming took off 4 bases at V and 7 bases at J, with 4 bases between the two ends. The V gene's germline CDR1 is SGHTA and CDR2 FQGNSA. CDR3 sequence reads: CASSSNGELFF. The CDR3, as DNA: TGTGCCAGCAGCTCTAACGGGGAGCTGTTTTTT.

The V call is TRBV5-8, the J call TRBJ2-7, with 8 bases identical to TRBD1. The CDR3 covers 17 residues. Germline V gene sequence: CDR1 SGHTS, CDR2 YDEGEE. With V trimmed by 2 bases and J by 0 bases, 10 bases remained unmatched. The CDR3 nucleotides read TGTGCCAGCAGCTTCGGATGGACAGGGATGAGCTCCTACGAGCAGTACTTC. Protein: CASSFGWTGMSSYEQYF.

The chain has TRBV29-1 and TRBJ2-3; TRBD2 is a possible D gene (5 bases). The germline CDR1 and CDR2 sequences are SQVTM and ANQGSEA. The V end lost 4 bases, the J end lost 1 base, and 9 bases lay between the germline ends. This CDR3 is 13 amino acids long. CDR3 in amino acids: CSVALGGTDTQYF. The CDR3 nucleotides are TGCAGCGTTGCGTTGGGAGGCACAGATACGCAGTATTTT.

This chain joins TRBV2 and TRBJ2-5; tentatively, D is TRBD2 (5 bases). Germline loops: CDR1 SNHLY, CDR2 FYNNEI. V lost 6 bases, J lost 9 bases, and 20 bases lay in between. This CDR3 is built from 14 residues. DNA of the CDR3: TGTGCCAGCAGGACCGATCGGCAAGGAGGACCCCAGTACTTC. Translated: CASRTDRQGGPQYF. Full variable domain (remainder filled in from reference TRBV2 and TRBJ2-5): EPEVTQTPSHQVTQMGQEVILRCVPISNHLYFYWYRQILGQKVEFLVSFYNNEISEKSEIFDDQFSVERPDGSNFTLKIRSTKLEDSAMYFCASRTDRQGGPQYFGPGTRLLVL.

The chain employs TRBV2 and TRBJ2-3; TRBD2 aligns across 9 bases. Germline V gene data show CDR1 as SNHLY and CDR2 as FYNNEI. The CDR3 consists of 15 residues. After removal of 5 bases from V and 5 bases from J, the junction contained 8 bases not matched to a gene. The CDR3 nucleotides read TGTGCCAGCAGTCCTATTAGCGGGGGTGGAGATACGCAGTATTTT. It encodes CASSPISGGGDTQYF.